The 30 T cell receptor beta chains below all came from one sample that was sequenced in a study of T cells in Graves' hyperthyroidism and ophthalmopathy. Amplified TCR beta CDR3 regions came from RNA transcripts. First-round RT-PCR of the TCR CDR3 relied on the HTBI primer set. TCRdb used MiXCR to reprocess the multiplex PCR reads, holding one entry per CDR3 protein. The sample records around 610,000 distinct CDR3 sequences, roughly 14% being singletons. Sample: blood. Receptor source: a woman between 35 and 50 years old with Graves' ophthalmopathy.

This clonotype was found many times. V and J are TRBV6-6 and TRBJ1-1; 8 positions match TRBD1. From germline, CDR1 is MNHNY and CDR2 SVGAGI (reference sequence). This CDR3 region has 13 residues. The junction had 7 bases not matched to a gene; V was cut back by 7 bases and J by 6 bases. The CDR3 here is CASIRQGRSEAFF. CDR3 in DNA: TGTGCCAGCATCAGACAGGGGAGGTCTGAAGCTTTCTTT.

Ten or more counts support this clonotype. This chain connects TRBV6-5 to TRBJ1-5; D may be TRBD1 (5 bases). Trimming stripped 2 bases from V and 6 bases from J, with 11 bases between. This CDR3 is built from 14 residues. CDR1 MNHEY and CDR2 SVGAGI come from the germline V gene. For the CDR3, the DNA is TGTGCCAGCAGTTACGGAGGGGTAGGTCAGCCCCAGCATTTT. It encodes CASSYGGVGQPQHF.

At least ten counts were recorded for this clonotype. The chain recombines TRBV27 with TRBJ2-4; D not resolved. Germline CDR1 reads MNHEY; CDR2 reads SMNVEV (reference sequence). Trimming left V 6 bases short and J 2 bases short, with 8 bases between. CDR3 length: 13 amino acids. CDR3 DNA: TGTGCCAGCAGAGAGGCGCCCAAAAACATTCAGTACTTC. It codes for CASREAPKNIQYF.

For the CDR3, the DNA is TGTGCCAGCAGTCCGAAGGACAGGCCCAACACTGAAGCTTTCTTT. Protein sequence: CASSPKDRPNTEAFF. The V call is TRBV28, the J call TRBJ1-1, with TRBD1 matching over 7 bases. Trimming at V came to 5 bases and at J to 2 bases, leaving 8 bases not matched to a gene. The CDR3 length is 15 residues. CDR1 and CDR2 (germline): MDHEN, SYDVKM.

The rearrangement uses TRBV30 and TRBJ2-7; TRBD1 agrees at 7 bases. Germline V gene lookup returns CDR1 GTSNPN and CDR2 SVGIG (reference sequence). The J segment lost 4 bases and the V segment lost 1 base, leaving 4 bases of the junction unmatched. The CDR3 covers 13 residues. The CDR3 bases are TGTGCCTGGAGTGATGGACAGGTGTACGAGCAGTACTTC. Residues: CAWSDGQVYEQYF.

This chain uses TRBV27 with TRBJ1-5, with 7 bases that match TRBD1. This CDR3 is built from 14 residues. Germline V gives CDR1 MNHEY, CDR2 SMNVEV (reference sequence). V trimming: 3 bases; J trimming: 5 bases; junction bases outside the gene matches: 4. The DNA of the CDR3 is TGTGCCAGCAGTTTTTCAGGGGGACATCAGCCCCAGCATTTT. This gives the protein CASSFSGGHQPQHF.

In this sample, this clonotype turned up many times. The V call is TRBV12-3 or TRBV12-4, the J call TRBJ2-2, with D unresolved. Trimming took 1 base from V and 3 from J, leaving 9 bases between them. This CDR3 has 15 amino acids. CDR3 sequence: CASSLGIGYTGELFF. The CDR3, as DNA: TGTGCCAGCAGTTTAGGAATAGGGTACACCGGGGAGCTGTTTTTT.

This clonotype appeared many times. The genes are TRBV19 and TRBJ1-5; no firm D call. Germline loops: CDR1 LNHDA, CDR2 SQIVND (reference sequence). The CDR3 covers 15 residues. Trimming shortened V by 7 bases and J by 5 bases, and 18 bases separated the two germline ends. The DNA of the CDR3 is TGTGCCAGTACCTATCGGAGGGCGGAGTATCAGCCCCAGCATTTT. Its translation is CASTYRRAEYQPQHF.

This clonotype was observed a few times. This could be a read error, since a much larger clone is one nucleotide away. The chain links TRBV11-1 to TRBJ2-3, with D uncertain. V lost 6 bases and J 3 bases, leaving 4 bases between the germline ends. Germline CDR1 SGHAT, CDR2 FQDESV (reference sequence). This CDR3 comprises 11 residues. CDR3 in amino acids: CASSQTDTQYF. CDR3 DNA: TGTGCCAGCAGTCAGACAGATACGCAGTATTTT.

This clonotype was seen a handful of times. The rearrangement links TRBV12-3 or TRBV12-4 to TRBJ2-6; weak D call: TRBD2 (5 bases). With 7 bases removed from V and 3 bases from J, the gap between germline ends came to 16 bases. This CDR3 region has 16 residues. CDR3 protein: CASTIRGVFGANVLTF. The DNA for the CDR3 is TGTGCCAGCACCATCCGGGGAGTATTTGGGGCCAACGTCCTGACTTTC.

This clonotype came up many times. The chain combines TRBV5-1 with TRBJ2-7, with 7 bases lining up with TRBD1. Germline V gene lookup returns CDR1 SGHRS and CDR2 YFSETQ. The CDR3 extends over 16 amino acids. The V gene end was trimmed by 4 bases and the J gene end by 6 bases; junction bases not matched to a gene: 16. CDR3 region: CASSPRPGQPFLEQYF. CDR3 nucleotides: TGCGCCAGCAGCCCACGACCGGGACAGCCTTTCCTCGAGCAGTACTTC.

This clonotype was detected many times. Here the CDR3 reads CSARTFYPNTEAFF. The CDR3 DNA reads TGCAGTGCTAGGACGTTCTACCCGAACACTGAAGCTTTCTTT. This chain joins TRBV20-1 and TRBJ1-1; D not resolved. V was clipped by 3 bases and J by 1 base, with 12 bases between them. Germline assignment: CDR1 DFQATT and CDR2 SNEGSKA (reference sequence). The CDR3 totals 14 residues.

In the case of this clonotype: A much larger clone lies a single base off, so this may be a read error. DNA for the CDR3: TGTGCCAGCAGCCGAGAGAATTCGGTTTTGACTAGCCGGGGGGAGACCCAGTACTTC. Its translation: CASSRENSVLTSRGETQYF. The V gene is TRBV14, the J gene TRBJ2-5; 7 nucleotides match TRBD2. CDR1 is SGHDN and CDR2 is FVKESK in the germline V gene. The CDR3 spans 19 residues. V lost 4 bases, J lost 5 bases, and 22 bases stayed unmatched.

This clonotype was detected ten times or more. The rearrangement joins TRBV19 to TRBJ2-3, with D possibly TRBD2 on 6 matching bases. The germline CDR1 and CDR2 sequences are LNHDA and SQIVND (reference sequence). With 5 bases removed from V and 2 bases from J, the gap between germline ends came to 17 bases. The CDR3 has 16 residues. The CDR3 bases are TGTGCCAGTAGTCCAGGGACTTACAGTCTCACAGATACGCAGTATTTT. Amino acid sequence: CASSPGTYSLTDTQYF.

This clonotype was seen at least ten times. The chain links TRBV15 to TRBJ2-7; 10 nucleotides agree with TRBD2. Germline V CDR1 and CDR2: LNHNV, YYDKDF (reference sequence). This CDR3 region has 16 residues. The V gene end was trimmed by 7 bases and the J gene end by 7 bases; junction bases not matched to a gene: 16. CDR3 nucleotides: TGTGCCACCATGGACAGTCTCGAGGTAGCGGGAGGAGAGCAGTACTTC. It is translated as CATMDSLEVAGGEQYF.

This clonotype was counted ten times or more. This chain uses TRBV18 with TRBJ1-3; 9 positions agree with TRBD1. CDR1 and CDR2 (germline): KGHSH, LQKENI. V shed 6 bases, J shed 3 bases, and the junction held 6 bases outside the gene matches. The length of the CDR3 is 15 residues. CDR3 bases: TGTGCCAGCTCGCCGGGACAGGGCGATGGAAACACCATATATTTT. Amino acid sequence: CASSPGQGDGNTIYF.

The gene calls are TRBV6-2 or TRBV6-3 and TRBJ1-5; D possibly corresponds to TRBD1 (5 bases). From germline, CDR1 is MNHEY and CDR2 SVGEGT. Trimming pared 4 bases from V and 6 bases from J, leaving 19 bases between. This CDR3 region has 16 residues. CDR3 sequence (DNA): TGTGCCAGCAGTTCCCCAACCAGGGAATTCGGTCAGCCCCAGCATTTT. As protein: CASSSPTREFGQPQHF.

Ten or more counts support this clonotype. The chain couples TRBV7-2 to TRBJ1-2; D unresolved. The CDR3 has 14 amino acids. CDR1 is SGHTA, CDR2 FQGNSA, per germline. The germline V and J ends were trimmed by 1 base and 6 bases, with 12 bases remaining between them. CDR3 in DNA: TGTGCCAGCAGCTTAGGGGTTACCTATGATGGCTACACCTTC. This translates into CASSLGVTYDGYTF. The variable domain in full, completed from reference TRBV7-2 and TRBJ1-2, reads GAGVSQSPSNKVTEKGKDVELRCDPISGHTALYWYRQSLGQGLEFLIYFQGNSAPDKSGLPSDRFSAERTGGSVSTLTIQRTQQEDSAVYLCASSLGVTYDGYTFGSGTRLTVV.

This rearrangement joins TRBV5-1 to TRBJ2-3; D may be TRBD1 (6 bases). CDR3 size: 16 residues. Germline CDR1 SGHRS, CDR2 YFSETQ. Trimming removed 4 bases at V and 4 bases at J, with 19 bases between. The CDR3: CASSNRMTGGADTQYF. The CDR3 DNA reads TGCGCCAGCAGCAACCGTATGACAGGTGGGGCAGATACGCAGTATTTT.

V and J are TRBV11-2 and TRBJ2-7, with D maybe TRBD2 (6 bases). The CDR3 loop spans 15 amino acids. Germline CDR1 is SGHAT and CDR2 is FQNNGV. The V and J ends lost 2 bases and 0 bases respectively, with 11 bases between them. The CDR3 spells CASSLTLASSYEQYF. Here the CDR3 DNA reads TGTGCCAGCAGCTTAACACTAGCAAGCTCCTACGAGCAGTACTTC.

This clonotype was detected ten times or more. Germline and junction disagree at one end, which may indicate a read error. The gene calls are TRBV5-1 and TRBJ2-7; no definite D call. Germline CDR1 is SGHRS and CDR2 is YFSETQ. This CDR3 spans 12 amino acids. The CDR3 coding sequence is TGTGCCAGCAGTCTTACGGGCTACGAGCAGTACTTC. Its protein product is CASSLTGYEQYF.

This clonotype was counted at least ten times. The rearrangement joins TRBV5-1 to TRBJ1-5; TRBD1 might be the D (5 bases). The CDR3 contains 15 residues. Germline V gives CDR1 SGHRS, CDR2 YFSETQ. Trimming removed 4 bases from V and 3 bases from J, with 14 bases in between. The CDR3 DNA reads TGCGCCAGCAGCCGGGACGGGGAATACAATCAGCCCCAGCATTTT. This gives the protein CASSRDGEYNQPQHF.

The chain is built from TRBV6-1 and TRBJ2-7; 10 bases align to TRBD2. The germline CDR1 and CDR2 sequences are MNHNS and SASEGT. The junction had 3 bases not matched to a gene; V was cut back by 10 bases and J by 3 bases. The CDR3 contains 12 residues. CDR3 sequence: CATVAGGYEQYF. CDR3 nucleotide sequence: TGTGCCACCGTAGCGGGGGGCTACGAGCAGTACTTC.

This rearrangement joins TRBV3-1 to TRBJ1-1; the match to TRBD1 covers 9 bases. There are 15 residues in the CDR3. CDR1 is LGHDT, CDR2 YNNKEL, per germline (reference sequence). V lost 4 bases and J lost 5; bases outside the gene matches: 8. The CDR3 loop reads CASSPRQGGITEAFF. DNA of the CDR3: TGTGCCAGCAGCCCTCGACAGGGGGGAATAACTGAAGCTTTCTTT.

This clonotype was seen repeatedly, ten times or more. The chain couples TRBV7-2 to TRBJ2-2; 8 bases match TRBD1. The CDR3 is made up of 15 amino acids. In germline, CDR1 is SGHTA, CDR2 FQGNSA. The V gene end was trimmed by 5 bases and the J gene end by 6 bases; junction bases not matched to a gene: 8. The CDR3 sequence is CASSALQGASGELFF. CDR3 bases: TGTGCCAGCAGCGCTCTGCAGGGGGCCTCCGGGGAGCTGTTTTTT.

This sequence joins TRBV6-2 or TRBV6-3 and TRBJ1-5, with D hard to call. This CDR3 is 15 amino acids long. Looked up from germline, CDR1 is MNHEY and CDR2 is SVGEGT. The V gene lost 2 bases and the J gene lost 3 bases, with 11 bases spanning the gap. The CDR3 here is CASSYDGTLNQPQHF. CDR3 sequence (DNA): TGTGCCAGCAGTTACGACGGCACCCTCAATCAGCCCCAGCATTTT.

This clonotype has ten or more counts. The chain carries TRBV20-1 and TRBJ1-5, with D maybe TRBD1 (6 bases). From germline, CDR1 is DFQATT and CDR2 SNEGSKA (reference sequence). Trimming took off 3 bases at V and 5 bases at J, with 14 bases between the two ends. The length of the CDR3 is 14 residues. CDR3 nucleotides: TGCAGTGCTAGGCTGACAGGAAGGGATCAGCCCCAGCATTTT. Its translation is CSARLTGRDQPQHF.

This clonotype was picked up a small number of times. The J gene is TRBJ2-4, the V gene TRBV4-1; perhaps TRBD2 as D (5 bases). This CDR3 spans 15 amino acids. Germline values: CDR1 MGHRA, CDR2 YSYEKL. Trimming pared 0 bases from V and 3 bases from J, leaving 9 bases between. The CDR3 sequence is CASSQDTGIKNIQYF. CDR3 nucleotides: TGCGCCAGCAGCCAAGACACGGGGATCAAAAACATTCAGTACTTC.

The table lists this clonotype with many counts. The chain carries TRBV27 and TRBJ2-7; D is possibly TRBD2 (5 bases). Germline loops: CDR1 MNHEY, CDR2 SMNVEV (reference sequence). V was cut by 3 bases and J by 2 bases, with 11 bases left in between. The length of the CDR3 is 14 residues. The CDR3 region has the DNA TGTGCCAGCAGTTTTACTAGTACTCCCTACGAGCAGTACTTC. This encodes CASSFTSTPYEQYF.

This chain connects TRBV19 to TRBJ2-3, with 9 positions matching TRBD2. This CDR3 region has 15 residues. CDR1 is LNHDA and CDR2 is SQIVND in the germline V gene (reference sequence). Trimming at V came to 4 bases and at J to 3 bases, leaving 5 bases not matched to a gene. CDR3 nucleotides: TGTGCCAGTAGTAGACTAGCGGATGGTACAGATACGCAGTATTTT. As protein: CASSRLADGTDTQYF. The full variable domain, rest sourced from reference TRBV19 and TRBJ2-3, is DGGITQSPKYLFRKEGQNVTLSCEQNLNHDAMYWYRQDPGQGLRLIYYSQIVNDFQKGDIAEGYSVSREKKESFPLTVTSAQKNPTAFYLCASSRLADGTDTQYFGPGTRLTVL.